This T cell receptor (beta chain) derives from a study of identifying expanded T cells in peripheral blood. No infections or other immune events were documented during collection. This clone was found a few times. The antigen is unknown. Only in-frame clones appear in the TCRdb table, and some are missing; sequencing was by immunoSEQ multiplex PCR. The sample gives around 120,000 clones, roughly 90% of which show up once; around 15% is in the top ten. V was shortened by 7 bases and J by 5 bases, with 11 bases between the two germline ends. CDR3 length: 13 amino acids. Germline V lookup: CDR1 MNHNY, CDR2 SVGAGI (reference sequence). Overall study results and limits: Over approximately two and four weeks, about 15 and 18 clones changed, versus approximately 1.1 between replicates.

This chain links TRBV6-6 with TRBJ2-2; weak D call: TRBD2 (6 bases). Sequences were obtained from blood. This clonotype was sampled from a person between 18 and 75 years old in good health. CDR3 protein: CASTEGWTGELFF. As DNA, the CDR3 is TGTGCCAGCACGGAGGGTTGGACCGGGGAGCTGTTTTTT.